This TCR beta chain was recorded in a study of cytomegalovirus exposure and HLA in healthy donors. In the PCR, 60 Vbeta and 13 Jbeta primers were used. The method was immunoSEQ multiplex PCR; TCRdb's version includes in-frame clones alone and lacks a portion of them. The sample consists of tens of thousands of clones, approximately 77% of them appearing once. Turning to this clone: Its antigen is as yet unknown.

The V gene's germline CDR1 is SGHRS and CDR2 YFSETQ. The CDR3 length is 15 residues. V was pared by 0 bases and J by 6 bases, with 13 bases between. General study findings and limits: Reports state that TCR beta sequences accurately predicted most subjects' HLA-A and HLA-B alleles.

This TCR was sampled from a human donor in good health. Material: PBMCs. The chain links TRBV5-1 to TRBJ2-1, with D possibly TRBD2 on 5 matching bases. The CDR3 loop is CASSLASPAGNEQFF. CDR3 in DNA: TGCGCCAGCAGCTTGGCCAGCCCTGCGGGCAATGAGCAGTTCTTC.